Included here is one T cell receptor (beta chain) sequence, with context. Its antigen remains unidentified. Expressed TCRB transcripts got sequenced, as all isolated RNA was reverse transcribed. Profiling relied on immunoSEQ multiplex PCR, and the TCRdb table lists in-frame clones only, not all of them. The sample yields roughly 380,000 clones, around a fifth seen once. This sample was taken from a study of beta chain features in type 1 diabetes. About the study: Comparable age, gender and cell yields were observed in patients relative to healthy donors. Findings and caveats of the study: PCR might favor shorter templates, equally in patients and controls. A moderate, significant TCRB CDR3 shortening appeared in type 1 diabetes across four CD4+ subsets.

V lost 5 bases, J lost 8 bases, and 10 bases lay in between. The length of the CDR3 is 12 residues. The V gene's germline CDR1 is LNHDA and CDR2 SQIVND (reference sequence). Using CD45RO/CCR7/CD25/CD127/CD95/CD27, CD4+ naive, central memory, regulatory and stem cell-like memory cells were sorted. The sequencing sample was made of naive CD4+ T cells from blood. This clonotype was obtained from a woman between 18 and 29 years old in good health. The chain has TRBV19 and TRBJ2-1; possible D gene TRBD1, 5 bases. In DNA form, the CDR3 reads TGTGCCAGTAGTGCTGCAGGGTATGAGCAGTTCTTC. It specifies CASSAAGYEQFF.